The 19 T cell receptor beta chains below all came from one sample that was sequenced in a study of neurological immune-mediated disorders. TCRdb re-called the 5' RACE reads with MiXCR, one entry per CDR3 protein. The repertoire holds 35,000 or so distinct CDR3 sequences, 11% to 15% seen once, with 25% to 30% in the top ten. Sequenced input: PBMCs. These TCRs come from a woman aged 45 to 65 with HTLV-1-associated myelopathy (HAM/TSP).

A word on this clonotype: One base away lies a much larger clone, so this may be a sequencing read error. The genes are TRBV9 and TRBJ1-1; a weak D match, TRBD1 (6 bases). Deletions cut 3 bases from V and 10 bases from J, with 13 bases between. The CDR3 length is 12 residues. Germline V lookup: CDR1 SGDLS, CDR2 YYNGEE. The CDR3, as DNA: TGTGCCAGCAGCGGAGAACAGGGTTCAGCTTTCTTT. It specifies CASSGEQGSAFF.

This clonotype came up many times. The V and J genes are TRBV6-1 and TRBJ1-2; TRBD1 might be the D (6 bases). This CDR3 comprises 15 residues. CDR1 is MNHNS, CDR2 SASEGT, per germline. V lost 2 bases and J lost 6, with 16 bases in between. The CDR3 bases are TGTGCCAGCAGTGAACCCATTAACAGGGTCAATGGCTACACCTTC. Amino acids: CASSEPINRVNGYTF.

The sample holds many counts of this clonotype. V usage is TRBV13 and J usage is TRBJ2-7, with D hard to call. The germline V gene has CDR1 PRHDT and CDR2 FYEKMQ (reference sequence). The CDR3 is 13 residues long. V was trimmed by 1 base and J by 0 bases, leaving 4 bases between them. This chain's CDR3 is CASSLDSSYEQYF. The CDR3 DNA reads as TGTGCCAGCAGCTTAGATAGCTCCTACGAGCAGTACTTC. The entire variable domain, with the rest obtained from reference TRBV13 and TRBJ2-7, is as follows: AAGVIQSPRHLIKEKRETATLKCYPIPRHDTVYWYQQGPGQDPQFLISFYEKMQSDKGSIPDRFSAQQFSDYHSELNMSSLELGDSALYFCASSLDSSYEQYFGPGTRLTVT.

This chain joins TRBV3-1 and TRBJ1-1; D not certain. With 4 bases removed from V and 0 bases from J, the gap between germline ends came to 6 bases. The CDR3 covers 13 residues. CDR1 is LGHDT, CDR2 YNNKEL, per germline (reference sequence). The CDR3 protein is CASSRRLNTEAFF. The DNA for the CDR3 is TGTGCCAGCAGCCGAAGACTGAACACTGAAGCTTTCTTT.

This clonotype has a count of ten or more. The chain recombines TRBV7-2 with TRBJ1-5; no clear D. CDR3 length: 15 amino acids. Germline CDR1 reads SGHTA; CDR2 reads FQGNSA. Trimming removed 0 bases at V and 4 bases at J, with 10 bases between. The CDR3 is CASSLARQFNQPQHF. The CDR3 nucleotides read TGTGCCAGCAGCTTAGCAAGGCAATTTAATCAGCCCCAGCATTTT.

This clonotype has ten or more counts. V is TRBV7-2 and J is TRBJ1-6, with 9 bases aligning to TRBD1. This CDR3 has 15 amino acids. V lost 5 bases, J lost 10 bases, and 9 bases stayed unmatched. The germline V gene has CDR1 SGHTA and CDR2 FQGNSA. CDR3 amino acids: CASSTTGGAESPLHF. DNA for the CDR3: TGTGCCAGCAGCACCACAGGGGGCGCTGAGTCACCCCTCCACTTT.

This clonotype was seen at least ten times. The CDR3 nucleotides are TGCGCCAGCCGGGGGGATTTTAATGAGCAGTTCTTC. Translating gives CASRGDFNEQFF. The V call is TRBV5-1, the J call TRBJ2-1; 7 nucleotides line up with TRBD2. The CDR3 length is 12 residues. The germline V gene has CDR1 SGHRS and CDR2 YFSETQ. Unmatched junction bases numbered 5, after V lost 7 bases and J lost 7 bases.

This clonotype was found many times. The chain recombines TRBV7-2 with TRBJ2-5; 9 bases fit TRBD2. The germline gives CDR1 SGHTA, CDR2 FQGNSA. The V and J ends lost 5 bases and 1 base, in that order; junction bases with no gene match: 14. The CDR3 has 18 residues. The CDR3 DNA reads TGTGCCAGCAGCCGGGAGGGCGGGGGGGTTTCTGGCCAAGAGACCCAGTACTTC. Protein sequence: CASSREGGGVSGQETQYF.

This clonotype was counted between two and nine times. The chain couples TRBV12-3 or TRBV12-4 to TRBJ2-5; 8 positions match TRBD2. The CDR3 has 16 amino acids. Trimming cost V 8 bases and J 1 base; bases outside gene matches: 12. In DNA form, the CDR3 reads TGTGCCAGCGTCCGGGGGTCCGGGGGGGCCCAAGAGACCCAGTACTTC. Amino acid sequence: CASVRGSGGAQETQYF.

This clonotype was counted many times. The CDR3 spells CASSSPGLNTEAFF. The CDR3 bases are TGTGCCAGCAGTTCCCCCGGATTGAACACTGAAGCTTTCTTT. The chain is built from TRBV27 and TRBJ1-1; D gene unclear. The CDR3 has 14 amino acids. Trimming took off 4 bases at V and 0 bases at J, with 9 bases between the two ends. In germline, CDR1 is MNHEY, CDR2 SMNVEV (reference sequence).

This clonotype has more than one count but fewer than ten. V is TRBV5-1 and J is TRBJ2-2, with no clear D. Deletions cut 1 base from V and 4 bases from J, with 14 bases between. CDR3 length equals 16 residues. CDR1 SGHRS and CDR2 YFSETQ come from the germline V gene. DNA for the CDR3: TGCGCCAGCAGCTTGTGTGAAGGGCTGGGCACCGGGGAGCTGTTTTTT. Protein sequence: CASSLCEGLGTGELFF. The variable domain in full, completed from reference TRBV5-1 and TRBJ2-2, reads KAGVTQTPRYLIKTRGQQVTLSCSPISGHRSVSWYQQTPGQGLQFLFEYFSETQRNKGNFPGRFSGRQFSNSRSEMNVSTLELGDSALYLCASSLCEGLGTGELFFGEGSRLTVL.

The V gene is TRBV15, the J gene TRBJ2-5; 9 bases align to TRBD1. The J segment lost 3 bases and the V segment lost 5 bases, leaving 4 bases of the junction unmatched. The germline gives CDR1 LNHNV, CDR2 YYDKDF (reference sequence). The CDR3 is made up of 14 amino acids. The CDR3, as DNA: TGTGCCACCAGCTGCGGGGACAGGGAAGAGACCCAGTACTTC. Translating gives CATSCGDREETQYF. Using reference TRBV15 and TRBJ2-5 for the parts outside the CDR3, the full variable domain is DAMVIQNPRYQVTQFGKPVTLSCSQTLNHNVMYWYQQKSSQAPKLLFHYYDKDFNNEADTPDNFQSRRPNTSFCFLDIRSPGLGDTAMYLCATSCGDREETQYFGPGTRLLVL.

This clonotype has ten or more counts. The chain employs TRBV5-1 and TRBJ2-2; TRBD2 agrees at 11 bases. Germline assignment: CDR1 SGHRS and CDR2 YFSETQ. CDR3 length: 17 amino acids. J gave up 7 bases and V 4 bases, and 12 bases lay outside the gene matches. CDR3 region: CASSPLLAGGRDGELFF. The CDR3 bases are TGCGCCAGCAGCCCCCTCCTAGCGGGGGGCCGGGACGGGGAGCTGTTTTTT.

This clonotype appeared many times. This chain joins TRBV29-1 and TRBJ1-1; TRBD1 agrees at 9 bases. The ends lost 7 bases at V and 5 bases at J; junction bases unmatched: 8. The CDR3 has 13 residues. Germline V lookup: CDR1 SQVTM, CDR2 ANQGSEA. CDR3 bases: TGCAGCGCCGCATGGACAGGGGAGACTGAAGCTTTCTTT. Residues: CSAAWTGETEAFF.

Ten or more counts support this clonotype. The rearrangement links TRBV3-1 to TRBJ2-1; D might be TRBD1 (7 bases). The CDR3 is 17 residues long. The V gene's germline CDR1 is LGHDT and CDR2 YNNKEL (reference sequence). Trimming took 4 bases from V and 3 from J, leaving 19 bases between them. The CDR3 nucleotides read TGTGCCAGCAGCCCCCAGGGGGGCAGGACAGTCTACAATGAGCAGTTCTTC. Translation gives CASSPQGGRTVYNEQFF.

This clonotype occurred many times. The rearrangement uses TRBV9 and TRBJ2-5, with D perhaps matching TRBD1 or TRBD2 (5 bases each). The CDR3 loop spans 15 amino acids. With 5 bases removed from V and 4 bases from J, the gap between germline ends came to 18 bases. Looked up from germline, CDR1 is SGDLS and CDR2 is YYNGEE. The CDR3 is CASSPNGDPGETQYF. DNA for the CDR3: TGTGCCAGCAGTCCAAATGGGGACCCGGGAGAGACCCAGTACTTC.

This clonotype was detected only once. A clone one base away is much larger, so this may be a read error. The CDR3 sequence is CASSLHGQVPYEQYF. DNA of the CDR3: TGTGCCAGCAGCTTACACGGACAGGTTCCCTACGAGCAGTACTTC. This sequence joins TRBV7-2 and TRBJ2-7; 7 bases match TRBD1. CDR1 and CDR2 from the germline V gene are SGHTA and FQGNSA. There are 15 residues in the CDR3. Germline trimming cut 2 bases from V and 2 bases from J; bases unmatched to any gene: 6. Full variable domain (remainder filled in from reference TRBV7-2 and TRBJ2-7): GAGVSQSPSNKVTEKGKDVELRCDPISGHTALYWYRQSLGQGLEFLIYFQGNSAPDKSGLPSDRFSAERTGGSVSTLTIQRTQQEDSAVYLCASSLHGQVPYEQYFGPGTRLTVT.

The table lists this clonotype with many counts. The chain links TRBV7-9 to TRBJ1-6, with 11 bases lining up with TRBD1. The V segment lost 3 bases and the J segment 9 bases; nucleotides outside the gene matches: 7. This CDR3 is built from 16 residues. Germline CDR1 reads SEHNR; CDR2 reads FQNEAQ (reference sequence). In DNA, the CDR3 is TGTGCCAGCAGCTTGGGGACAGGGGGAATGGTTTCACCCCTCCACTTT. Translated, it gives CASSLGTGGMVSPLHF. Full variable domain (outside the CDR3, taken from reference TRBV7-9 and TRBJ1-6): DTGVSQNPRHKITKRGQNVTFRCDPISEHNRLYWYRQTLGQGPEFLTYFQNEAQLEKSRLLSDRFSAERPKGSFSTLEIQRTEQGDSAMYLCASSLGTGGMVSPLHFGNGTRLTVT.

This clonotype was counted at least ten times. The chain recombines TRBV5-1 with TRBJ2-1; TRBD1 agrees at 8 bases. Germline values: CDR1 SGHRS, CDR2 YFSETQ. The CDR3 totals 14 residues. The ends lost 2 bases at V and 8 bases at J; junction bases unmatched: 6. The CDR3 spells CASSFTGGSYEQFF. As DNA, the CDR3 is TGCGCCAGCAGCTTTACAGGGGGGTCTTATGAGCAGTTCTTC.